This T cell receptor beta chain was sequenced for a study of CD8 T cells in ankylosing spondylitis. Study findings and constraints: Clones tied to disease were said to be significantly enriched in matched ankylosing spondylitis synovial fluid. Previous work reported some of these motif variants in the synovial fluid and blood of reactive arthritis. Disease-linked clones had a CD8+ phenotype and relatively low frequency in peripheral blood. Within ankylosing spondylitis blood, a TCR beta motif made up of eight highly homologous variants appeared to be characteristic.

On this clonotype: Its matching antigen is unknown.

Trimming at V came to 1 base and at J to 7 bases, leaving 4 bases not matched to a gene. CDR3 size: 15 residues. TCRdb used MiXCR to reprocess the 5' RACE reads, holding one entry per CDR3 protein. The table has about 400,000 distinct CDR3 sequences, approximately 20% seen once. Sequencing input: blood, either unsorted or a sorted T cell fraction (not recorded which). V is TRBV12-3 or TRBV12-4 and J is TRBJ2-1; 10 positions agree with TRBD2. The receptor was derived from a male donor with ankylosing spondylitis. The CDR3 is CASSLVPSGSNEQFF. The CDR3 nucleotides read TGTGCCAGCAGTTTAGTTCCTAGCGGGAGTAATGAGCAGTTCTTC.